A single sample is the source of the 18 T cell receptor beta chains below, sequenced in a study of blood T cell repertoires in COVID-19 (TCRdb year 2020). The method behind the library was the immunoSEQ multiplex PCR assay. Held by TCRdb, this immuneACCESS table contains in-frame sequences only and omits some clones. Under half of the omission traces to an unresolved V gene where checked; the cause of the rest is unknown. The sample profile shows about 35,000 clones; approximately 89% of them were found once. About 40% of the sample is held by the ten biggest clonotypes. The sample taken for sequencing was peripheral blood. These receptor sequences come from a man aged 55 to 70 with active or convalescent COVID-19.

This chain connects TRBV7-9 to TRBJ2-5; 8 bases match TRBD2. This CDR3 region has 13 residues. The germline V gene encodes CDR1 SEHNR and CDR2 FQNEAQ (reference sequence). Trimming at V came to 5 bases and at J to 4 bases, leaving 3 bases not matched to a gene. CDR3 residues: CASSPAGGETQYF. CDR3 in DNA: TGTGCCAGCAGCCCGGCGGGGGGAGAGACCCAGTACTTC. The full variable domain, rest sourced from reference TRBV7-9 and TRBJ2-5, is DTGVSQNPRHKITKRGQNVTFRCDPISEHNRLYWYRQTLGQGPEFLTYFQNEAQLEKSRLLSDRFSAERPKGSFSTLEIQRTEQGDSAMYLCASSPAGGETQYFGPGTRLLVL.

V and J are TRBV30 and TRBJ1-2; a weak D match, TRBD1 (5 bases). The CDR3 covers 15 residues. The V end was cut by 0 bases, the J end by 2 bases, with 13 bases between. Germline CDR1 is GTSNPN and CDR2 is SVGIG (reference sequence). This chain's CDR3 is CAWSVGAGVNYGYTF. For the CDR3, the DNA is TGTGCCTGGAGTGTAGGGGCGGGGGTAAACTATGGCTACACCTTC. Using reference TRBV30 and TRBJ1-2 for the parts outside the CDR3, the full variable domain is SQTIHQWPATLVQPVGSPLSLECTVEGTSNPNLYWYRQAAGRGLQLLFYSVGIGQISSEVPQNLSASRPQDRQFILSSKKLLLSDSGFYLCAWSVGAGVNYGYTFGSGTRLTVV.

This sequence joins TRBV7-8 and TRBJ2-5; D is perhaps TRBD1 (5 bases). Germline-derived CDR1 and CDR2 are SGHVS and FQNEAQ. The V gene lost 4 bases and the J gene lost 1 base, with 13 bases spanning the gap. The CDR3 spans 15 residues. CDR3 protein: CASSSYQGSQETQYF. The CDR3 DNA reads TGTGCCAGCAGCTCCTATCAGGGAAGCCAAGAGACCCAGTACTTC. The full variable domain, in which reference TRBV7-8 and TRBJ2-5 provide the parts outside the CDR3, is GAGVSQSPRYKVAKRGQDVALRCDPISGHVSLFWYQQALGQGPEFLTYFQNEAQLDKSGLPSDRFFAERPEGSVSTLKIQRTQQEDSAVYLCASSSYQGSQETQYFGPGTRLLVL.

V gene TRBV20-1 combines with J gene TRBJ1-2; possibly TRBD1 for D (5 bases). The germline V and J ends were trimmed by 3 bases and 4 bases, with 15 bases remaining between them. Germline V gene lookup returns CDR1 DFQATT and CDR2 SNEGSKA (reference sequence). This CDR3 is built from 14 residues. The DNA of the CDR3 is TGCAGTGCTAGTCGGTCCAGGGAGGGCTATGGCTACACCTTC. It is translated as CSASRSREGYGYTF.

The J gene is TRBJ2-1, the V gene TRBV7-6, with 9 bases that match TRBD1. After removal of 1 base from V and 3 bases from J, the junction contained 4 bases not matched to a gene. Germline CDR1 is SGHVS and CDR2 is FNYEAQ. The CDR3 loop spans 16 amino acids. DNA of the CDR3: TGTGCCAGCAGCTTAGGGCGGGACAGGGACTACAATGAGCAGTTCTTC. This translates into CASSLGRDRDYNEQFF.

The rearrangement joins TRBV2 to TRBJ2-1; D possibly corresponds to TRBD1 (6 bases). V shed 2 bases and J shed 5 bases, with 13 bases lying between them. The CDR3 is 15 residues long. Per the germline V gene, CDR1 is SNHLY and CDR2 is FYNNEI. CDR3 DNA sequence: TGTGCCAGCAGTGAAACCCGGACAGAAAACAATGAGCAGTTCTTC. This sequence encodes CASSETRTENNEQFF.

This clone has a single count. V and J are TRBV3-1 (or the pseudogene TRBV3-2) and TRBJ1-2; 9 nucleotides align to TRBD1. J was trimmed by 4 bases and V by 8 bases; bases with no gene match: 2. The CDR3 length is 12 residues. Germline V lookup: CDR1 LGHDT, CDR2 YNNKEL (reference sequence). Here the CDR3 reads CASSGQGYGYTF. CDR3 nucleotides: TGTGCCAGCTCGGGACAGGGCTATGGCTACACCTTC.

This chain links TRBV10-2 with TRBJ2-5; 14 bases line up with TRBD2. CDR3 length: 14 amino acids. The germline CDR1 and CDR2 sequences are WSHSY and SAAADI. Trimming at V came to 6 bases and at J to 9 bases, leaving 6 bases not matched to a gene. In nucleotides, the CDR3 is TGCGCCAGCAGGGGACTAGCGGGGGCGGGGGCCCAGTACTTC. Translation gives CASRGLAGAGAQYF.

The genes are TRBV27 and TRBJ2-2; 9 nucleotides align to TRBD1. After removal of 1 base from V and 2 bases from J, the junction contained 8 bases not matched to a gene. The CDR3 consists of 18 residues. Germline V gene data show CDR1 as MNHEY and CDR2 as SMNVEV (reference sequence). In DNA, the CDR3 is TGTGCCAGCAGTTTATGGGGTAGGGACAGGGCAAACACCGGGGAGCTGTTTTTT. The encoded protein is CASSLWGRDRANTGELFF.

The CDR3 is CASNQDRGITEAFF. CDR3 coding DNA: TGTGCCAGCAACCAGGACAGGGGGATCACTGAAGCTTTCTTT. The rearrangement joins TRBV6-5 to TRBJ1-1; 10 bases match TRBD1. V was pared by 7 bases and J by 4 bases, with 6 bases of the junction left unmatched. This CDR3 contains 14 residues. From germline, CDR1 is MNHEY and CDR2 SVGAGI.

This chain uses TRBV5-1 with TRBJ2-3; D is perhaps TRBD1 (5 bases). The V gene lost 0 bases and the J gene lost 7 bases, with 9 bases spanning the gap. This CDR3 is built from 13 residues. Germline V gene lookup returns CDR1 SGHRS and CDR2 YFSETQ. The CDR3 bases are TGCGCCAGCAGCTTGGGATCAGGGAATACGCAGTATTTT. Amino acids: CASSLGSGNTQYF.

The chain has TRBV19 and TRBJ2-3; 7 bases are shared with TRBD1. The ends lost 9 bases at V and 1 base at J; junction bases unmatched: 4. Germline V CDR1 and CDR2: LNHDA, SQIVND (reference sequence). The CDR3 extends over 13 amino acids. This chain's CDR3 is CASATGGTDTQYF. The CDR3 DNA sequence: TGTGCCAGCGCTACAGGGGGCACAGATACGCAGTATTTT.

The V call is TRBV4-3, the J call TRBJ1-2; TRBD1 aligns across 7 bases. V gave up 1 base and J gave up 4 bases; unmatched junction bases: 6. CDR1 and CDR2 (germline): LGHNA, YSLEER. The CDR3 spans 15 residues. Here the CDR3 DNA reads TGCGCCAGCAGCCAAGGGACCGACAGGGCCTATGGCTACACCTTC. Translating it yields CASSQGTDRAYGYTF.

The chain joins TRBV24-1 to TRBJ2-2; TRBD2 is a possible D gene (6 bases). The length of the CDR3 is 15 residues. CDR1 is KGHDR and CDR2 is SFDVKD in the germline V gene. V lost 4 bases, J lost 3 bases, and 11 bases lay in between. The CDR3: CATSEGGLDTGELFF. The CDR3, as DNA: TGTGCCACCAGTGAGGGGGGACTGGACACCGGGGAGCTGTTTTTT.

This sequence joins TRBV6-5 and TRBJ2-5; TRBD1 matches 9 bases. The trim removed 5 bases at V and 7 bases at J, leaving 11 bases unmatched. The germline V gene encodes CDR1 MNHEY and CDR2 SVGAGI. CDR3 length: 15 amino acids. CDR3 nucleotides: TGTGCCAGCAGTCGGACAGGGGATAGCTTGGGGACCCAGTACTTC. Amino acids: CASSRTGDSLGTQYF.

With regard to this clone: Distinct nucleotide sequences in the sample also encode this CDR3. The V call is TRBV6-5, the J call TRBJ1-3; TRBD1 might be the D (5 bases). Trimming shortened V by 0 bases and J by 2 bases, and 5 bases separated the two germline ends. CDR1 is MNHEY and CDR2 is SVGAGI in the germline V gene. This CDR3 is built from 14 residues. CDR3 loop: CASSYSTAGNTIYF. As DNA, the CDR3 is TGTGCCAGCAGTTACTCGACAGCTGGAAACACCATATATTTT.

This chain links TRBV4-1 with TRBJ1-2, with TRBD1 as a possible D gene (5 bases). The ends were cut back, 5 bases at V and 4 bases at J, with 11 bases in the middle. This CDR3 is 13 amino acids long. The germline V gene encodes CDR1 MGHRA and CDR2 YSYEKL. The DNA of the CDR3 is TGCGCCAGCAGCGCAGGGAATTCCTATGGCTACACCTTC. Amino acid sequence: CASSAGNSYGYTF.

The gene calls are TRBV7-8 and TRBJ2-5; TRBD1 might be the D (6 bases). V dropped 6 bases and J dropped 1 base, with 9 bases sitting between them. The CDR3 is 13 amino acids. Germline V gene sequence: CDR1 SGHVS, CDR2 FQNEAQ. The DNA for the CDR3 is TGTGCCAGCAGGTGGACAGTCCAAGAGACCCAGTACTTC. It codes for CASRWTVQETQYF.